Following are 30 T cell receptor beta chains from one sample sequenced in a study of response to subunit inactivated influenza vaccine. TCRdb re-analysed the RT-PCR reads in MiXCR, keeping a single row per CDR3 protein. In the table there are some 800,000 distinct CDR3 sequences, approximately 22% of which are singletons. This specimen was PBMCs from blood, taken 5 to 6 days after vaccination. The origin of the receptors is a man in his fifties or sixties who received an inactivated influenza vaccine.

This clonotype was found a few times. The J gene is TRBJ2-5, the V gene TRBV5-5; 10 positions agree with TRBD1. The CDR3 is made up of 15 amino acids. V gave up 5 bases and J gave up 5 bases; unmatched junction bases: 9. CDR1 SGHKS and CDR2 YYEKEE come from the germline V gene (reference sequence). CDR3 bases: TGTGCCAGCAGGTCGGGACAGGGGTTGATTGAGACCCAGTACTTC. Translated, it gives CASRSGQGLIETQYF.

The chain couples TRBV7-9 to TRBJ1-1; D unclear. Germline V lookup: CDR1 SEHNR, CDR2 FQNEAQ (reference sequence). The CDR3 is 15 residues long. The V gene lost 5 bases and the J gene lost 0 bases, with 13 bases spanning the gap. CDR3 bases: TGTGCCAGCAGCACATGGGGAAGCGTGAACACTGAAGCTTTCTTT. Translation gives CASSTWGSVNTEAFF.

The chain employs TRBV28 and TRBJ2-3, with 12 bases aligning to TRBD2. V was pared by 3 bases and J by 5 bases, with 9 bases of the junction left unmatched. This CDR3 spans 17 amino acids. Germline-derived CDR1 and CDR2 are MDHEN and SYDVKM. CDR3 in amino acids: CASSFRTSGRWGDTQYF. Written as DNA, the CDR3 is TGTGCCAGCAGTTTCAGAACTAGCGGGAGGTGGGGAGATACGCAGTATTTT.

This clonotype occurred a few times. The V call is TRBV7-2, the J call TRBJ2-3; 10 nucleotides agree with TRBD2. The CDR3 loop spans 15 amino acids. J gave up 0 bases and V 5 bases, and 2 bases lay outside the gene matches. CDR1 and CDR2 from the germline V gene are SGHTA and FQGNSA. CDR3 nucleotides: TGTGCCAGCAGCGGACTAGCGGATAGCACAGATACGCAGTATTTT. Its protein is CASSGLADSTDTQYF.

The V gene is TRBV27, the J gene TRBJ2-2; 7 bases match TRBD2. This CDR3 has 15 amino acids. After removal of 3 bases from V and 4 bases from J, the junction contained 5 bases not matched to a gene. CDR1 and CDR2 (germline): MNHEY, SMNVEV (reference sequence). The DNA for the CDR3 is TGTGCCAGCAGTTTGTTCGGGGGGTCCACCGGGGAGCTGTTTTTT. Protein sequence: CASSLFGGSTGELFF.

The table lists this clonotype with a few counts. This chain joins TRBV4-1 and TRBJ2-1, with a possible D match to TRBD2 (6 bases). The length of the CDR3 is 15 residues. Germline V lookup: CDR1 MGHRA, CDR2 YSYEKL. Trimming removed 7 bases at V and 5 bases at J, with 18 bases between. This chain's CDR3 is CASTHTSYVNNEQFF. The CDR3 DNA is TGCGCCAGCACCCATACTAGCTACGTCAACAATGAGCAGTTCTTC.

This clonotype has a handful of counts. The genes are TRBV6-1 and TRBJ2-7, with unresolved D. The germline V and J ends were trimmed by 6 bases and 1 base, with 10 bases remaining between them. The CDR3 loop spans 13 amino acids. Germline V gives CDR1 MNHNS, CDR2 SASEGT. This chain's CDR3 is CASSQGPSYEQYF. The CDR3 coding sequence is TGTGCCAGCAGCCAAGGCCCTTCCTACGAGCAGTACTTC.

This clonotype was counted a few times. This chain uses TRBV6-5 with TRBJ2-1, with 9 bases aligning to TRBD1. The CDR3 contains 16 residues. Losses at the gene ends were 0 bases for V and 8 bases for J; bases not matched to a gene: 8. Germline V gene data show CDR1 as MNHEY and CDR2 as SVGAGI. This CDR3 reads CASSYSPGGQGHEQFF. The CDR3 region has the DNA TGTGCCAGCAGTTACTCCCCCGGGGGACAGGGCCATGAGCAGTTCTTC.

This clonotype was detected a few times. The chain is built from TRBV7-8 and TRBJ1-5; the D gene is possibly TRBD1 (5 bases). CDR3 length: 17 amino acids. Germline loops: CDR1 SGHVS, CDR2 FQNEAQ. Trimming removed 0 bases from V and 8 bases from J, with 20 bases in between. CDR3 in amino acids: CASSLARISGGTEPQHF. The CDR3 DNA follows: TGTGCCAGCAGCTTAGCGCGGATATCGGGGGGAACAGAGCCCCAGCATTTT. Full variable domain (outside the CDR3, taken from reference TRBV7-8 and TRBJ1-5): GAGVSQSPRYKVAKRGQDVALRCDPISGHVSLFWYQQALGQGPEFLTYFQNEAQLDKSGLPSDRFFAERPEGSVSTLKIQRTQQEDSAVYLCASSLARISGGTEPQHFGDGTRLSIL.

In this sample, this clonotype turned up a few times. The chain recombines TRBV6-2 or TRBV6-3 with TRBJ2-1; 9 bases are shared with TRBD2. Losses at the gene ends were 2 bases for V and 7 bases for J; bases not matched to a gene: 3. The CDR3 sequence is 14 residues long. Germline CDR1 reads MNHEY; CDR2 reads SVGEGT. The CDR3, as DNA: TGTGCCAGCAGTTACATCGCGGGGGGGAATGAGCAGTTCTTC. Protein sequence: CASSYIAGGNEQFF.

In its sample, this clonotype was seen a few times. The V and J genes are TRBV6-2 or TRBV6-3 and TRBJ1-5; 9 bases map to TRBD1. Germline CDR1 is MNHEY and CDR2 is SVGEGT. There are 15 residues in the CDR3. V lost 6 bases and J lost 2; bases outside the gene matches: 5. This CDR3 reads CASSQDRGRNQPQHF. The DNA of the CDR3 is TGTGCCAGCAGCCAGGACAGGGGTCGCAATCAGCCCCAGCATTTT.

The chain joins TRBV4-3 to TRBJ1-3; 7 positions agree with TRBD1. Germline CDR1 and CDR2: LGHNA and YSLEER. CDR3 size: 16 residues. J lost 3 bases, V lost 3 bases, and 8 bases had no gene match. The DNA of the CDR3 is TGCGCCAGCAGCCAGGCGACAGGGCCTGATGGAAACACCATATATTTT. Translated, it gives CASSQATGPDGNTIYF.

About this clonotype itself: A read error may account for a junction end that differs from germline. The chain combines TRBV2 with TRBJ2-1, with D maybe TRBD2 (6 bases). Germline V CDR1 and CDR2: SNHLY, FYNNEI. The CDR3 length is 18 residues. Written as DNA, the CDR3 is TGTGCCATCAGTTTCGACGATTTGGGGGGTAGATCCTACAATGAGCAGTTCTTC. This codes for CAISFDDLGGRSYNEQFF.

V is TRBV29-1 and J is TRBJ2-5; 8 bases map to TRBD1. The length of the CDR3 is 13 residues. CDR1 is SQVTM and CDR2 is ANQGSEA in the germline V gene. J lost 5 bases, V lost 8 bases, and 10 bases had no gene match. The CDR3 DNA is TGCAGCTATGGACAGGGACGGCGGGAGACCCAGTACTTC. Residues: CSYGQGRRETQYF.

In its sample, this clonotype was seen a few times. V is TRBV29-1 and J is TRBJ2-3; maybe TRBD2 (6 bases). This CDR3 has 14 residues. Germline V gene lookup returns CDR1 SQVTM and CDR2 ANQGSEA. The ends were cut back, 3 bases at V and 0 bases at J, with 10 bases in the middle. The CDR3 region has the DNA TGCAGCGTTGATTTAGCGGCTAGCACAGATACGCAGTATTTT. Translated: CSVDLAASTDTQYF.

The gene calls are TRBV20-1 and TRBJ2-5; a weak D match, TRBD1 (6 bases). The CDR3 contains 15 residues. The V gene's germline CDR1 is DFQATT and CDR2 SNEGSKA (reference sequence). V was clipped by 6 bases and J by 4 bases, with 21 bases between them. The chain's CDR3 is CSASAVQGVGETQYF. CDR3 in DNA: TGCAGTGCCTCGGCCGTACAGGGAGTGGGAGAGACCCAGTACTTC.

At least ten counts were recorded for this clonotype. This chain uses TRBV4-3 with TRBJ2-2; TRBD2 matches at 7 bases. Germline-derived CDR1 and CDR2 are LGHNA and YSLEER. The CDR3 spans 16 residues. J was trimmed by 4 bases and V by 1 base; bases with no gene match: 6. This CDR3 is CASSQVLGRVTGELFF. CDR3 nucleotide sequence: TGCGCCAGCAGCCAAGTTCTGGGGAGGGTCACCGGGGAGCTGTTTTTT.

The V gene is TRBV6-6, the J gene TRBJ2-5; D may match TRBD1 or TRBD2 (5 bases each). The V end lost 7 bases, the J end lost 9 bases, and 15 bases lay between the germline ends. CDR1 is MNHNY, CDR2 SVGAGI, per germline (reference sequence). The CDR3 extends over 12 amino acids. The chain's CDR3 is CASTWRLGAQYF. CDR3 DNA sequence: TGTGCCAGCACATGGAGATTGGGGGCCCAGTACTTC.

This clonotype has just a few counts. The gene calls are TRBV6-1 and TRBJ2-7; 7 nucleotides line up with TRBD1. The CDR3 length is 14 residues. CDR1 and CDR2 from the germline V gene are MNHNS and SASEGT. The trim removed 6 bases at V and 4 bases at J, leaving 9 bases unmatched. The CDR3 reads CASRTRDSPYEQYF. In DNA, the CDR3 is TGTGCCAGCAGGACCCGGGACAGCCCTTACGAGCAGTACTTC.

This chain joins TRBV20-1 and TRBJ2-5; TRBD2 is a possible D gene (5 bases). This CDR3 is built from 12 residues. Trimming stripped 5 bases from V and 2 bases from J, with 9 bases between. CDR1 is DFQATT, CDR2 SNEGSKA, per germline (reference sequence). The CDR3 sequence is CSAPDFQETQYF. The CDR3, as DNA: TGCAGTGCTCCGGACTTTCAAGAGACCCAGTACTTC.

This sequence joins TRBV6-4 and TRBJ2-2, with no clear D. Germline V gene lookup returns CDR1 MRHNA and CDR2 SNTAGT. The V end lost 4 bases, the J end lost 1 base, and 7 bases lay between the germline ends. This CDR3 is 14 amino acids long. CDR3 protein: CASSVVGNTGELFF. The CDR3 coding sequence is TGTGCCAGCAGTGTGGTGGGGAACACCGGGGAGCTGTTTTTT.

This chain connects TRBV13 to TRBJ2-7; 10 nucleotides line up with TRBD2. With 2 bases clipped from V and 0 bases from J, the junction kept 7 bases outside the gene matches. This CDR3 comprises 17 residues. The germline V gene encodes CDR1 PRHDT and CDR2 FYEKMQ (reference sequence). Here the CDR3 DNA reads TGTGCCAGCAGCTTACTGGGACTAGCGTCTAGCTCCTACGAGCAGTACTTC. It codes for CASSLLGLASSSYEQYF.

The chain couples TRBV12-3 or TRBV12-4 to TRBJ1-6, with D hard to call. V was cut by 2 bases and J by 8 bases, with 7 bases left in between. This CDR3 is built from 13 residues. CDR3 bases: TGTGCCAGCAGTTTATTTGGATATTCACCCCTCCACTTT. It translates to CASSLFGYSPLHF.

The chain recombines TRBV28 with TRBJ1-1; D remains unclear. This CDR3 is 15 amino acids long. Trimming took off 2 bases at V and 1 base at J, with 11 bases between the two ends. Germline CDR1 reads MDHEN; CDR2 reads SYDVKM. DNA of the CDR3: TGTGCCAGCAGTTTAAGGCGGTCTTGGAACACTGAAGCTTTCTTT. This sequence encodes CASSLRRSWNTEAFF.

CDR3 protein: CASSLETGGKDTQYF. CDR3 DNA sequence: TGTGCCAGCAGCTTAGAGACAGGGGGCAAAGATACGCAGTATTTT. The genes are TRBV7-8 and TRBJ2-3; 10 bases are a match to TRBD1. This CDR3 contains 15 residues. The ends lost 1 base at V and 5 bases at J; junction bases unmatched: 3. The V gene's germline CDR1 is SGHVS and CDR2 FQNEAQ.

The chain combines TRBV5-1 with TRBJ2-5, with a tentative D call TRBD2 (6 bases). The CDR3 consists of 15 residues. Between the trimmed V and J ends, which lost 0 bases and 2 bases, there was a span of 11 bases. Germline loops: CDR1 SGHRS, CDR2 YFSETQ. CDR3 DNA: TGCGCCAGCAGCTTGGCTAGCGCCCATCAAGAGACCCAGTACTTC. This translates into CASSLASAHQETQYF. The variable domain in full, completed from reference TRBV5-1 and TRBJ2-5, reads KAGVTQTPRYLIKTRGQQVTLSCSPISGHRSVSWYQQTPGQGLQFLFEYFSETQRNKGNFPGRFSGRQFSNSRSEMNVSTLELGDSALYLCASSLASAHQETQYFGPGTRLLVL.

The chain couples TRBV27 to TRBJ2-7; 7 bases align to TRBD2. CDR1 MNHEY and CDR2 SMNVEV come from the germline V gene (reference sequence). This CDR3 has 14 residues. With 4 bases clipped from V and 2 bases from J, the junction kept 5 bases outside the gene matches. CDR3 nucleotide sequence: TGTGCCAGCAGTTATGCGGGAGAAGCCTACGAGCAGTACTTC. Its protein is CASSYAGEAYEQYF.

The chain recombines TRBV12-3 or TRBV12-4 with TRBJ1-1; D unclear. Trimming shortened V by 5 bases and J by 1 base, and 11 bases separated the two germline ends. There are 14 residues in the CDR3. The CDR3 region has the DNA TGTGCCAGCAGTACGAGTCCCGCGAACACTGAAGCTTTCTTT. It specifies CASSTSPANTEAFF.

The gene calls are TRBV20-1 and TRBJ2-1; maybe TRBD2 (6 bases). Germline V gene data show CDR1 as DFQATT and CDR2 as SNEGSKA (reference sequence). This CDR3 has 13 residues. V was cut by 3 bases and J by 7 bases, with 13 bases left in between. This chain's CDR3 is CSASEGRGNEQFF. CDR3 nucleotide sequence: TGCAGTGCTAGTGAGGGGCGGGGAAATGAGCAGTTCTTC.

This clonotype came up a few times. The chain uses TRBV7-2 and TRBJ2-1; 8 bases align to TRBD2. Germline CDR1 and CDR2: SGHTA and FQGNSA. V lost 2 bases and J lost 3; bases outside the gene matches: 3. This CDR3 has 15 amino acids. The CDR3 coding sequence is TGTGCCAGCAGCTTACGGACTAGCCACTACAATGAGCAGTTCTTC. Its translation is CASSLRTSHYNEQFF.